Included here is one T cell receptor beta chain sequence, with context. The data belong to a study of cytomegalovirus exposure and HLA in healthy donors. PCR involved 60 Vbeta and 13 Jbeta primers. The method was immunoSEQ multiplex PCR; TCRdb's version includes in-frame clones alone and lacks a portion of them. The table includes about 140,000 clones, around three quarters detected once. Germline CDR1 is SGHVS and CDR2 is FNYEAQ. The CDR3 totals 16 residues. V dropped 4 bases and J dropped 4 bases, with 19 bases sitting between them. This TCR came from a man aged 35-49 years in good health and CMV-seronegative. The sequencing input was PBMCs. The rearrangement links TRBV7-6 to TRBJ2-5; D is perhaps TRBD2 (5 bases). In DNA form, the CDR3 reads TGTGCCAGCAGCTATCCTGTGGGAGCAGGTGGAGAGACCCAGTACTTC. The encoded protein is CASSYPVGAGGETQYF.